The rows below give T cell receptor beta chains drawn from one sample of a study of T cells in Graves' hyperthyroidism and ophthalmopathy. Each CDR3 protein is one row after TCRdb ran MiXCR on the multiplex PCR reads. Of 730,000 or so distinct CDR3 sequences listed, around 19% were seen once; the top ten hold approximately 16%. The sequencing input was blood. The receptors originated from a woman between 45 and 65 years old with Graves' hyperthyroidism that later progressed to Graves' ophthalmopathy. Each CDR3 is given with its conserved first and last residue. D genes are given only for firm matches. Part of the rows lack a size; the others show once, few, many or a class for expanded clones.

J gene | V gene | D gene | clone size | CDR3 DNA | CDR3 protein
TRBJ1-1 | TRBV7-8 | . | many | TGTGCCAGCAGCCTTCAAGTCGAGCACACTGAAGCTTTCTTT | CASSLQVEHTEAFF
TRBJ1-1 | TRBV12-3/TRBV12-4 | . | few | TGTGCCAGCGCAATACAGGGCCACACTGAAGCTTTCTTT | CASAIQGHTEAFF
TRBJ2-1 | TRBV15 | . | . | TGTGCCACCAGCAGAGAGAGGGGTGAGCAGTTCTTC | CATSRERGEQFF
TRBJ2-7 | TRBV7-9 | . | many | TGTGCCAGCAGCAGTGAACACACACTGTACGAGCAGTACTTC | CASSSEHTLYEQYF
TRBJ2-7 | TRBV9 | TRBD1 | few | TGTGCCAGCAGCAAAGATGGACAGGGTAGCTACGAGCAGTACTTC | CASSKDGQGSYEQYF
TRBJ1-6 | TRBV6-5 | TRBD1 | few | TGTGCCAGCAGTTACGAGGGACAGGCCAGCTCCTATAATTCACCCCTCCACTTT | CASSYEGQASSYNSPLHF
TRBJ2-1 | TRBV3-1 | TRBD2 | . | TGTGCCAGCAGCGCGGGACTAGCGGGGTGGTTTGAGCAGTTCTTC | CASSAGLAGWFEQFF
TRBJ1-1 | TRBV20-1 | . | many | TGCAGTGCCAAACTGGACGGGCGGAACACTGAAGCTTTCTTT | CSAKLDGRNTEAFF
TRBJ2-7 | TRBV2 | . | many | TGTGCCAGTTCACCAGGGTCGGTCCCCTACGAGCAGTACTTC | CASSPGSVPYEQYF
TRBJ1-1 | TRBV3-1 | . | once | TGTGCCAGCAGCCAAGATGGACCTCTGGTCAAGGGAGCTTTCTTT | CASSQDGPLVKGAFF
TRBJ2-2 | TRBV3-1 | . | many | TGTGCCAGCAGCCAAGATACGTTCGCGAACACCGGGGAGCTGTTTTTT | CASSQDTFANTGELFF
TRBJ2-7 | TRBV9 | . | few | TGTGCCAGCAGCGTAGCGGCAGACTACGAGCAGTACTTC | CASSVAADYEQYF
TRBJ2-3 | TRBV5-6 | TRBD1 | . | TGTGCCACCTCCGACAGGGCCTCAGATACGCAGTATTTT | CATSDRASDTQYF
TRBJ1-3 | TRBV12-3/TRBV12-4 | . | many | TGTGCCAGCAGTCTCGCGGGGGGTATCACCATATATTTT | CASSLAGGITIYF
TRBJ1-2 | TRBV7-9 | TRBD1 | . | TGTGCCAGCAGCAAAAATCGGGACAGACTTAACTATGGCTACACCTTC | CASSKNRDRLNYGYTF
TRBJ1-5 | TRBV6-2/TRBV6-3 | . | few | TGTGCCAGCAGTTCGGCGCATGGGGTGGTAGGCAATCAGCCCCAGCATTTT | CASSSAHGVVGNQPQHF
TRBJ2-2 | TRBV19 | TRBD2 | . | TGTGCCAGTATGGGGGGGACTACCACCGGGGAGCTGTTTTTT | CASMGGTTTGELFF
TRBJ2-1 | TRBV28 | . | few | TGTGCCAGCAGGTGGTCTGCCTACAATGAGCAGTTCTTC | CASRWSAYNEQFF
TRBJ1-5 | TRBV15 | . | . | TGTGCCACCAGCAGGACACTTTATAGCAATCAGCCCCAGCATTTT | CATSRTLYSNQPQHF
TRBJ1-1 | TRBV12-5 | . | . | TGTGCTAGTGGCCACGGGAACACTGAAGCTTTCTTT | CASGHGNTEAFF
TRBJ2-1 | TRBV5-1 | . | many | TGCGCCAGCAGCCCCGCTATCCTCTCCTACAATGAGCAGTTCTTC | CASSPAILSYNEQFF
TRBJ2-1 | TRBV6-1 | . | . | TGTGCCAGCAGGATACCGGGACCCTACAATGAGCAGTTCTTC | CASRIPGPYNEQFF
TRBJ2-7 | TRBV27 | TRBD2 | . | TGTGCCAGCGGGCAAGCGGGAGGGGCCTACGAGCAGTACTTC | CASGQAGGAYEQYF
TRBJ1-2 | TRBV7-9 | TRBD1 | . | TGTGCCAGCAGCCGCCTCGGGGAGGGGGCGAGTGGCTACACCTTC | CASSRLGEGASGYTF
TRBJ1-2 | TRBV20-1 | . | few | TGCAGTGCTAGCCGCGGGGCTAACTATGGCTACACCTTC | CSASRGANYGYTF
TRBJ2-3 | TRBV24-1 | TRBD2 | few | TGTGCCACCAGTGACCAACTAGCGGGGGATTCAGATACGCAGTATTTT | CATSDQLAGDSDTQYF
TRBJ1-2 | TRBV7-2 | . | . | TGTGCCAGCAGCTCTCTTCCTACGATTTATGGCTACACCTTC | CASSSLPTIYGYTF
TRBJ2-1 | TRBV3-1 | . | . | TGTGCCAGCAGCCAAGAGATCCACGGGGGCACCTACAATGAGCAGTTCTTC | CASSQEIHGGTYNEQFF
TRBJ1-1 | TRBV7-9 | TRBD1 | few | TGTGCCAGCAGCCATGGACAGGGGTCGAACACTGAAGCTTTCTTT | CASSHGQGSNTEAFF
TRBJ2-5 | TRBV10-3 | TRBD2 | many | TGTGCCATCGCCAAGACGACTAGCGGGGAAGAGACCCAGTACTTC | CAIAKTTSGEETQYF
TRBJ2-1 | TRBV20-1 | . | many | TGCAGTGCTAGAGAGGGGACAACGGAGGGAAATGAGCAGTTCTTC | CSAREGTTEGNEQFF
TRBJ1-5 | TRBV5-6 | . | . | TGTGCCAGCAGCCTGGGTAGGGAGCGGCAGCCCCAGCATTTT | CASSLGRERQPQHF
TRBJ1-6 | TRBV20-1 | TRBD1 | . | TGCAGTGGGGCCGACAGGGGTAATTCACCCCTCCACTTT | CSGADRGNSPLHF
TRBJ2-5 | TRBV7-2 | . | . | TGTGCCAGCACCCTTAGCCCCGGGGCAGAGACCCAGTACTTC | CASTLSPGAETQYF
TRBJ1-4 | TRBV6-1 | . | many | TGTGCCAGCAGTGAAGGATACTTTAATGAAAAACTGTTTTTT | CASSEGYFNEKLFF
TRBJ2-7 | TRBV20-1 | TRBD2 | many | TGCAGTGCTAGAGTCCCTAGCGGGGGGCTGTACGAGCAGTACTTC | CSARVPSGGLYEQYF
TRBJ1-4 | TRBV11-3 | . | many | TGTGCCAGCAGCTTAGGCCTGGATGAAAAACTGTTTTTT | CASSLGLDEKLFF
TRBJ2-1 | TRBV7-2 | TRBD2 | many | TGTGCCAGCAGCCTCAGCGGGGGGGTATACAATGAGCAGTTCTTC | CASSLSGGVYNEQFF
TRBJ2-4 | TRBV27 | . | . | TGTGCCAGCAGTCAAAACATTCAGTACTTC | CASSQNIQYF
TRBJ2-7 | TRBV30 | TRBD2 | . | TGTGCCTGGAGGGGCAAGAGGCGGGGGGGCCTCGAGCAGTACTTC | CAWRGKRRGGLEQYF
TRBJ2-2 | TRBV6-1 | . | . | TGTGCCAGCAGTGGTCGAAGGGGAACCGGGGAGCTGTTTTTT | CASSGRRGTGELFF
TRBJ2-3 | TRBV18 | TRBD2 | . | TGTGCCAGCTCACCGGTCTTCTTTACTAGCGGAGTCACAGATACGCAGTATTTT | CASSPVFFTSGVTDTQYF
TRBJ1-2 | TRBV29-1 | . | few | TGCAGCGTTGGGAATCAGCAGGTCCTAGGCTACACCTTC | CSVGNQQVLGYTF
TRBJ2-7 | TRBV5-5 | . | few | TGTGCCAGCAGCTTATGGGACACCTACGAGCAGTACTTC | CASSLWDTYEQYF
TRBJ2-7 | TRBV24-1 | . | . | TGTGCCACCAGCGAAATTCGGGACATAACCTACGAGCAGTACTTC | CATSEIRDITYEQYF
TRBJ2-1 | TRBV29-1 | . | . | TGCAGCGTTGGGACAGCAATTTACAATGAGCAGTTCTTC | CSVGTAIYNEQFF
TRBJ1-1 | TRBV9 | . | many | TGTGCCAGCAGCGTAACGGGAAATATGAACACTGAAGCTTTCTTT | CASSVTGNMNTEAFF
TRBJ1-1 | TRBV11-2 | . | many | TGTGCCAGCAGCTTCAGCAGAGGGACTGAAGCTTTCTTT | CASSFSRGTEAFF
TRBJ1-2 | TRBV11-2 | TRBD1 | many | TGTGCCAGCAGCTGGGGACAGGGGGCGTATGGCTACACCTTC | CASSWGQGAYGYTF